One sample yielded the 17 T cell receptor beta chains listed below, sequenced in a study of beta chain features in type 1 diabetes (dated by TCRdb to the late 2010s). The library relied on the immunoSEQ multiplex PCR assay. The entire amount of isolated RNA was reverse transcribed using the High Capacity cDNA Reverse Transcription Kit, so the sequenced TCRB transcripts were expressed ones. TCRdb limited this immuneACCESS table to in-frame rearrangements with V and J called. A share of clones is missing; checked studies link under half to unresolved V genes, and the rest is unexplained. This sample comprises roughly 150,000 clones, 11% of them detected only once. The ten top clones hold 2% to 2.5% of the sample. The sequenced material came from central memory CD4+ T cells from blood. The source is a young man in good health.

The V gene is TRBV30, the J gene TRBJ1-5; 10 positions agree with TRBD1. Germline V gives CDR1 GTSNPN, CDR2 SVGIG (reference sequence). The V gene end was trimmed by 6 bases and the J gene end by 7 bases; junction bases not matched to a gene: 9. The CDR3 extends over 14 amino acids. The CDR3 spells CACGTGAQRQPQHF. Written as DNA, the CDR3 is TGTGCCTGTGGGACAGGGGCGCAGAGACAGCCCCAGCATTTT. Full variable domain (rest looked up from reference TRBV30 and TRBJ1-5): SQTIHQWPATLVQPVGSPLSLECTVEGTSNPNLYWYRQAAGRGLQLLFYSVGIGQISSEVPQNLSASRPQDRQFILSSKKLLLSDSGFYLCACGTGAQRQPQHFGDGTRLSIL.

This clone was seen a few times. The chain couples TRBV7-2 to TRBJ1-5; D might be TRBD1 (5 bases). Trimming cost V 3 bases and J 6 bases, with 18 bases left between them. The CDR3 is made up of 16 amino acids. The germline V gene has CDR1 SGHTA and CDR2 FQGNSA. CDR3: CASSFYSGYISQPQHF. For the CDR3, the DNA is TGTGCCAGCAGCTTTTACTCAGGGTATATCAGTCAGCCCCAGCATTTT.

This clone was detected only a few times. The V and J genes are TRBV15 and TRBJ2-3; D remains ambiguous. This CDR3 spans 13 amino acids. CDR1 and CDR2 from the germline V gene are LNHNV and YYDKDF (reference sequence). V was trimmed by 0 bases and J by 4 bases, leaving 5 bases between them. CDR3 DNA: TGTGCCACCAGCAGAGATGACGCAGATACGCAGTATTTT. Protein product: CATSRDDADTQYF. The whole variable domain, filled in from reference TRBV15 and TRBJ2-3, reads DAMVIQNPRYQVTQFGKPVTLSCSQTLNHNVMYWYQQKSSQAPKLLFHYYDKDFNNEADTPDNFQSRRPNTSFCFLDIRSPGLGDTAMYLCATSRDDADTQYFGPGTRLTVL.

This clone turned up a few times. The chain links TRBV9 to TRBJ2-6, with D possibly being TRBD1 or TRBD2 (5 bases each). The CDR3 is made up of 15 amino acids. CDR1 and CDR2 from the germline V gene are SGDLS and YYNGEE. The V end was cut by 4 bases, the J end by 4 bases, with 12 bases between. CDR3 DNA sequence: TGTGCCAGCAGCTCCCGAGGGACCGGGGCCAACGTCCTGACTTTC. This translates into CASSSRGTGANVLTF.

Only a few counts were recorded for this clone. The V call is TRBV15, the J call TRBJ2-7, with a tentative D call TRBD2 (6 bases). Germline values: CDR1 LNHNV, CDR2 YYDKDF (reference sequence). The CDR3 covers 15 residues. Between the trimmed V and J ends, which lost 5 bases and 3 bases, there was a span of 17 bases. CDR3 in DNA: TGTGCCACCAGCCCCCGGGCGGGGTCGGACTACGAGCAGTACTTC. It translates to CATSPRAGSDYEQYF.

This clone has at least ten counts. This rearrangement joins TRBV28 to TRBJ2-5, with D perhaps matching TRBD1 or TRBD2 (6 bases each). In germline, CDR1 is MDHEN, CDR2 SYDVKM. The V gene lost 4 bases and the J gene lost 4 bases, with 16 bases spanning the gap. The CDR3 contains 15 residues. The CDR3 DNA reads TGTGCCAGCAGTTCCCCCCCCGGGGGCGGAGAGACCCAGTACTTC. Its translation: CASSSPPGGGETQYF.

This clone was seen repeatedly, ten times or more. The chain combines TRBV2 with TRBJ2-2; the D is unclear. V was cut by 8 bases and J by 5 bases, with 21 bases left in between. This CDR3 has 16 residues. The V gene's germline CDR1 is SNHLY and CDR2 FYNNEI. CDR3 DNA: TGTGCCAGCCGAGGTTTGGCCCCGCAAATAACCGGGGAGCTGTTTTTT. Residues: CASRGLAPQITGELFF. The full variable domain, its missing parts supplied by reference TRBV2 and TRBJ2-2, is EPEVTQTPSHQVTQMGQEVILRCVPISNHLYFYWYRQILGQKVEFLVSFYNNEISEKSEIFDDQFSVERPDGSNFTLKIRSTKLEDSAMYFCASRGLAPQITGELFFGEGSRLTVL.

The chain couples TRBV4-3 to TRBJ2-2; 9 positions match TRBD1. V dropped 4 bases and J dropped 1; count of bases not matched to a gene: 1. Germline lookup yields CDR1 LGHNA and CDR2 YSLEER. The CDR3 has 15 residues. Written as DNA, the CDR3 is TGCGCCAGCAGCCGGGGACAGGGGAACACCGGGGAGCTGTTTTTT. Residues: CASSRGQGNTGELFF.

This clone was counted a few times. This chain links TRBV10-3 with TRBJ2-7, with 11 bases aligning to TRBD1. The germline CDR1 and CDR2 sequences are ENHRY and SYGVKD. The CDR3 has 13 residues. Trimming at V came to 8 bases and at J to 4 bases, leaving 4 bases not matched to a gene. This CDR3 is CAIRTGGDYEQYF. CDR3 coding DNA: TGTGCCATCCGGACAGGGGGCGATTACGAGCAGTACTTC.

The sample holds a few counts of this clone. The chain has TRBV5-1 and TRBJ2-6; unclear D gene. This CDR3 has 15 residues. V was trimmed by 5 bases and J by 0 bases, leaving 9 bases between them. CDR1 is SGHRS, CDR2 YFSETQ, per germline. The CDR3 nucleotides are TGCGCCAGCAGATCAATCAGCTCTGGGGCCAACGTCCTGACTTTC. It specifies CASRSISSGANVLTF.

This clone appeared many times. The V gene is TRBV23-1, the J gene TRBJ1-2; no clear D. TRBV23-1 is an ORF; its function is uncertain. V was clipped by 8 bases and J by 7 bases, with 14 bases between them. The CDR3 runs 12 residues. The CDR3 loop reads CASRAGESGYTF. The CDR3 DNA follows: TGCGCCAGCCGAGCCGGGGAGAGTGGCTACACCTTC.

This clone was seen more than once but under ten times. This chain links TRBV7-2 with TRBJ2-2, with 8 positions matching TRBD1. V lost 2 bases to trimming and J lost 7 bases; unmatched junction nucleotides: 6. The CDR3 covers 15 residues. CDR1 and CDR2 (germline): SGHTA, FQGNSA. The CDR3 region has the DNA TGTGCCAGCAGCTTAAGCAGGGGGCCGAACGGGGAGCTGTTTTTT. As protein: CASSLSRGPNGELFF.

This clone has a count of ten or more. This chain joins TRBV5-4 and TRBJ2-3; D gene uncertain. Germline loops: CDR1 SGHNT, CDR2 YYREEE (reference sequence). There are 13 residues in the CDR3. V gave up 4 bases and J gave up 2 bases, with 8 bases separating them. The CDR3 loop reads CASSNDNTDTQYF. CDR3 nucleotide sequence: TGTGCCAGCAGCAATGACAACACAGATACGCAGTATTTT.

This clone has only a few counts. Other DNA sequences from this sample encode an identical CDR3 as well. The chain carries TRBV7-3 and TRBJ2-3, with D perhaps matching TRBD1 (5 bases). With 5 bases removed from V and 4 bases from J, the gap between germline ends came to 7 bases. This CDR3 is 12 amino acids long. Germline values: CDR1 SGHTA, CDR2 FQGTGA. CDR3 nucleotide sequence: TGTGCCAGCAGCCAGGGCGCAGATACGCAGTATTTT. As protein: CASSQGADTQYF.

This clone has just a few counts. This chain joins TRBV7-9 and TRBJ2-7, with D maybe TRBD2 (5 bases). This CDR3 contains 16 residues. The germline gives CDR1 SEHNR, CDR2 FQNEAQ (reference sequence). V was shortened by 5 bases and J by 5 bases, with 22 bases between the two germline ends. The CDR3 DNA reads as TGTGCCAGCAGCAAAGGCCTCAGCGGCCTCCTCAACGAGCAGTACTTC. It translates to CASSKGLSGLLNEQYF. Drawing the rest from reference TRBV7-9 and TRBJ2-7, the complete variable domain is DTGVSQNPRHKITKRGQNVTFRCDPISEHNRLYWYRQTLGQGPEFLTYFQNEAQLEKSRLLSDRFSAERPKGSFSTLEIQRTEQGDSAMYLCASSKGLSGLLNEQYFGPGTRLTVT.

The chain is built from TRBV15 and TRBJ2-2; 9 nucleotides line up with TRBD1. Losses at the gene ends were 3 bases for V and 6 bases for J; bases not matched to a gene: 5. The CDR3 covers 15 residues. In germline, CDR1 is LNHNV, CDR2 YYDKDF (reference sequence). CDR3 region: CATSSLTGGPGELFF. The CDR3, as DNA: TGTGCCACCAGCAGTCTGACAGGGGGTCCCGGGGAGCTGTTTTTT.

This clone was seen a few times. The CDR3 DNA sequence: TGTGCCAGCAACCCCGGGCGAATCTATGGCTACACCTTC. Translating it yields CASNPGRIYGYTF. This chain uses TRBV7-2 with TRBJ1-2; D is ambiguous. With 7 bases removed from V and 4 bases from J, the gap between germline ends came to 13 bases. This CDR3 has 13 amino acids. Germline CDR1 SGHTA, CDR2 FQGNSA.